There are a few counts of the clone carrying this T cell receptor beta chain. Its cognate antigen is unknown. The data originate from a study of response to subunit inactivated influenza vaccine. Overall study results and limits: Few additional T cells are recruited per seasonal influenza vaccination, authors suggested.

Looked up from germline, CDR1 is LGHNA and CDR2 is YNFKEQ. This CDR3 is 15 amino acids long. J lost 4 bases, V lost 2 bases, and 4 bases had no gene match. Each CDR3 protein gets one entry after TCRdb re-called the RT-PCR reads with MiXCR. Among fewer than 400,000 distinct CDR3 sequences listed, 21% were seen once. The chain joins TRBV4-2 to TRBJ2-3; 9 nucleotides agree with TRBD1. The starting material was PBMCs from blood, obtained about 20 months after vaccination. The TCR originated in a man aged 50 to 69 who received an inactivated influenza vaccine. The CDR3 region is CASSQPGQGPDTQYF. The CDR3 nucleotides are TGTGCCAGCAGCCAACCGGGACAGGGCCCAGATACGCAGTATTTT.